What follows describes a single TCR beta chain. CDR1 is SGDLS and CDR2 is YYNGEE in the germline V gene. The CDR3 has 15 residues. Unmatched junction bases numbered 7, after V lost 0 bases and J lost 5 bases. This specimen comes from a study of T-cell reconstitution after alpha-beta-depleted transplantation in children. Preparation of the TCRbeta library used unique molecular identifiers. TCRdb recomputed calls from the PCR reads with MiXCR, one row per CDR3 protein. Found here are some 520,000 distinct CDR3 sequences, approximately 30% of them singletons; the top ten hold 2.4%. The sample consisted of PBMCs from the stem cell graft donor, taken from the stem cell graft. The sequence came from a human donor who donated a stem cell graft to a child with aplastic anemia. The chain employs TRBV9 and TRBJ1-1; 7 positions agree with TRBD1. The CDR3 reads CASSVVGQGETEAFF. The CDR3 DNA is TGTGCCAGCAGCGTAGTAGGGCAGGGGGAGACTGAAGCTTTCTTT.